This TCR beta chain is drawn from a study of blood T cells in healthy people across ages. With a J-beta primer mix and a sample-barcoded 5' primer, a second PCR ran about 7 to 12 cycles. TCRdb re-called the 5' RACE reads through MiXCR, storing one row per CDR3 protein. The profile shows roughly 570,000 distinct CDR3 sequences, roughly 28% of them singletons. Per the germline V gene, CDR1 is MNHEY and CDR2 is SVGAGI. The CDR3 is 15 amino acids. The germline V and J ends were trimmed by 2 bases and 3 bases, with 11 bases remaining between them. This clonotype was counted a few times. The TCR originated in an older woman in good health. The chain carries TRBV6-5 and TRBJ2-1; either TRBD1 or TRBD2 may fit D (5 bases each). The sequencing sample was made of blood. The CDR3 nucleotides are TGTGCCAGCAGTTACCAGTCAGGGAGCTACAATGAGCAGTTCTTC. Translation: CASSYQSGSYNEQFF.